Presented here are 3 T cell receptor beta chains from one specimen sequenced in a study of vaccination effects on CD4 cells after COVID-19. ViraFEST assay sequencing came after antigen-specific CD4+ T cells were expanded with viral peptide pools. Researchers isolated CD4+ T cells once 9 to 11 days of culture had elapsed. Neither prior SARS-CoV-2 infection nor positive nucleocapsid antibodies were present in the vaccine recipients. Their cognate antigens are unknown. The method was immunoSEQ multiplex PCR; TCRdb's version includes in-frame clones alone and lacks a portion of them. The sample lists about 73,000 clones, about 70% occurring once. The material was CD4+ T cells from PBMCs cultured with HCoV-NL63 spike peptides, obtained before COVID-19 vaccination. The receptors shown here come from a human donor who received a COVID-19 vaccine.

The CDR3 sequence is CASSRSGQRGETQYF. The DNA for the CDR3 is TGTGCCAGCAGCCGAAGTGGACAGCGGGGGGAGACCCAGTACTTC. V and J are TRBV9 and TRBJ2-5, with 8 positions matching TRBD2. The length of the CDR3 is 15 residues. Germline V CDR1 and CDR2: SGDLS, YYNGEE. Losses at the gene ends were 4 bases for V and 5 bases for J; bases not matched to a gene: 10.

The chain carries TRBV18 and TRBJ1-1; D not certain. Trimming removed 6 bases at V and 3 bases at J, with 8 bases between. Germline V gives CDR1 KGHSH, CDR2 LQKENI. The CDR3 spans 12 residues. The CDR3 sequence is CASSPDYTEAFF. DNA of the CDR3: TGTGCCAGCTCCCCCGACTACACTGAAGCTTTCTTT.

The chain links TRBV19 to TRBJ2-4, with D tentatively TRBD2 (6 bases). The CDR3 totals 16 residues. Trimming pared 3 bases from V and 0 bases from J, leaving 12 bases between. The germline CDR1 and CDR2 sequences are LNHDA and SQIVND (reference sequence). CDR3 sequence: CASSMAGILAKNIQYF. The DNA for the CDR3 is TGTGCCAGTAGTATGGCGGGGATTCTAGCCAAAAACATTCAGTACTTC. The whole variable domain, filled in from reference TRBV19 and TRBJ2-4, reads DGGITQSPKYLFRKEGQNVTLSCEQNLNHDAMYWYRQDPGQGLRLIYYSQIVNDFQKGDIAEGYSVSREKKESFPLTVTSAQKNPTAFYLCASSMAGILAKNIQYFGAGTRLSVL.